The 3 T cell receptor beta chains below come from one sample, sequenced in a study of blood T cell repertoires in COVID-19 (dated by TCRdb to about 2020). Libraries were built with the immunoSEQ multiplex PCR assay. Drawn from immuneACCESS, this table holds only the in-frame rearrangements with V and J called that TCRdb kept. Clones are partly lost; checked studies trace under half to an unresolved V gene and leave the rest unexplained. For this sample the table gives hundreds of thousands of clones, of which around 85% were detected only once. The ten largest clonotypes hold over 2% of the sample. Sequenced input: peripheral blood. The receptors stem from a woman in her forties or fifties with acute or convalescent COVID-19.

As regards this clone: The sample has other DNA sequences that encode this CDR3 too. This chain uses TRBV6-2 or TRBV6-3 with TRBJ2-5, with 7 bases that match TRBD2. With 5 bases clipped from V and 5 bases from J, the junction kept 8 bases outside the gene matches. The CDR3 runs 14 residues. The V gene's germline CDR1 is MNHEY and CDR2 SVGEGT. The CDR3 sequence is CASSRLAAQETQYF. The CDR3 bases are TGTGCCAGCAGTAGACTAGCAGCCCAGGAGACCCAGTACTTC.

V and J are TRBV5-1 and TRBJ1-1; 9 positions agree with TRBD1. CDR1 is SGHRS, CDR2 YFSETQ, per germline. V dropped 4 bases and J dropped 5; count of bases not matched to a gene: 9. This CDR3 contains 15 residues. Written as DNA, the CDR3 is TGCGCCAGCAGCCTTATAACAGGGGGCTGGACTGAAGCTTTCTTT. It yields the protein CASSLITGGWTEAFF.

The chain combines TRBV11-3 with TRBJ2-1, with 7 positions matching TRBD1. Trimming took 7 bases from V and 4 from J; bases not matched to a gene: 10. Looked up from germline, CDR1 is SGHNT and CDR2 is YENEEA. CDR3 length equals 15 residues. CDR3 sequence: CASTLEQGLYNEQFF. The CDR3, as DNA: TGTGCCAGCACTCTAGAACAGGGGTTATACAATGAGCAGTTCTTC.